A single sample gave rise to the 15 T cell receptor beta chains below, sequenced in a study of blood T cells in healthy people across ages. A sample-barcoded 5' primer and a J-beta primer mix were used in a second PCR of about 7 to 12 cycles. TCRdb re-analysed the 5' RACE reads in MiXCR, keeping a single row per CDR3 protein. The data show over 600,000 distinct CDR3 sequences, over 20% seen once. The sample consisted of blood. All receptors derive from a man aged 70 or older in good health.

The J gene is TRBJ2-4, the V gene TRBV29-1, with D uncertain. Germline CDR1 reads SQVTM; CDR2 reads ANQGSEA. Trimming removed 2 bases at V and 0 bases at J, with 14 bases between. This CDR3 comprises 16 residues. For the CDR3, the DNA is TGCAGCGTTGAATCCGGATCCGGGTTAGCCAAAAACATTCAGTACTTC. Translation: CSVESGSGLAKNIQYF. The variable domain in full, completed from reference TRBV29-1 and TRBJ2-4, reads SAVISQKPSRDICQRGTSLTIQCQVDSQVTMMFWYRQQPGQSLTLIATANQGSEATYESGFVIDKFPISRPNLTFSTLTVSNMSPEDSSIYLCSVESGSGLAKNIQYFGAGTRLSVL.

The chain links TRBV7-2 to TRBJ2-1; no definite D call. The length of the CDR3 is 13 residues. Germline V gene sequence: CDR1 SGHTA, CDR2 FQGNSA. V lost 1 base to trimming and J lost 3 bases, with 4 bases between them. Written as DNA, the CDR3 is TGTGCCAGCAGCTTAGAGTTCTACAATGAGCAGTTCTTC. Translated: CASSLEFYNEQFF. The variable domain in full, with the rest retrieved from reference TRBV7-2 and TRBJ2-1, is GAGVSQSPSNKVTEKGKDVELRCDPISGHTALYWYRQSLGQGLEFLIYFQGNSAPDKSGLPSDRFSAERTGGSVSTLTIQRTQQEDSAVYLCASSLEFYNEQFFGPGTRLTVL.

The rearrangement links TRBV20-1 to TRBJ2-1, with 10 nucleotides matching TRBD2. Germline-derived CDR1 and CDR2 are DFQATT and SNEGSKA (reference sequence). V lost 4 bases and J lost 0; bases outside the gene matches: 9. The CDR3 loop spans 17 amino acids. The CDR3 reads CSAILLAGKSSYNEQFF. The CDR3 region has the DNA TGCAGTGCTATATTACTAGCGGGAAAGAGCTCCTACAATGAGCAGTTCTTC.

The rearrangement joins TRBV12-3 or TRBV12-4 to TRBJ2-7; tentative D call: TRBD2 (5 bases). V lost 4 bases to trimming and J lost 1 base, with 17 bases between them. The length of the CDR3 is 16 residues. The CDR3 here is CASSSRGKIGSYEQYF. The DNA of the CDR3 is TGTGCCAGCAGTTCGCGAGGGAAGATTGGTTCCTACGAGCAGTACTTC.

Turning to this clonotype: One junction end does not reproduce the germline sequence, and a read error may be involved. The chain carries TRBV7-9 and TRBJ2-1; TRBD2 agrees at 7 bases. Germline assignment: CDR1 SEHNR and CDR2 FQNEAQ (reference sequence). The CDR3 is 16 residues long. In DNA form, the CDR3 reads TGTACCAGCAGCTTCCAGGGCGGGAGAGGAGGCAATGAGCAGTTCTTC. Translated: CTSSFQGGRGGNEQFF.

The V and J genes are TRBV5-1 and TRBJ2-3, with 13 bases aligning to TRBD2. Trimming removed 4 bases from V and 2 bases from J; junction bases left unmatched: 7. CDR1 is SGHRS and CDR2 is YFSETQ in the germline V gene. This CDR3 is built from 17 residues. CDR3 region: CASSLQGLAGNTDTQYF. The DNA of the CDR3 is TGCGCCAGCAGCCTCCAGGGACTAGCGGGGAACACAGATACGCAGTATTTT.

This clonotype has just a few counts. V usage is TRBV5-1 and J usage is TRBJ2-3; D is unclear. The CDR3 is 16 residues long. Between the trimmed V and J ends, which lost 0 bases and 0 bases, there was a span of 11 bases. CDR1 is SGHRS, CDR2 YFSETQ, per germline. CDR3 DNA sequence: TGCGCCAGCAGCTTGGATGGTGCGGCTAGCACAGATACGCAGTATTTT. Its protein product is CASSLDGAASTDTQYF.

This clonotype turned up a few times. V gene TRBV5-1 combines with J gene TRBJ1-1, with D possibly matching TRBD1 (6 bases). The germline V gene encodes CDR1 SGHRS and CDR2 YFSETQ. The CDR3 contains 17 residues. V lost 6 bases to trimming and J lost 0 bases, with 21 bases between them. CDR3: CASTNPGGLGMNTEAFF. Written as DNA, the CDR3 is TGCGCCAGCACCAACCCTGGGGGGCTTGGGATGAACACTGAAGCTTTCTTT.

The CDR3 DNA reads TGCAGTGCTAGAGATAGCGGGAGGGCCCTCTCCGGGGAGCTGTTTTTT. It specifies CSARDSGRALSGELFF. This chain uses TRBV20-1 with TRBJ2-2; 11 bases line up with TRBD2. This CDR3 has 16 amino acids. V dropped 0 bases and J dropped 6; count of bases not matched to a gene: 6. Germline CDR1 DFQATT, CDR2 SNEGSKA (reference sequence).

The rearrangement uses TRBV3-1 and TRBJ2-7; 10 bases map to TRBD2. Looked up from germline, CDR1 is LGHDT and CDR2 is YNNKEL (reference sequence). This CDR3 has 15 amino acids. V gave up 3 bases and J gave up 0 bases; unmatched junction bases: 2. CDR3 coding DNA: TGTGCCAGCAGCCAGACTAGCGGGCTCTCCTACGAGCAGTACTTC. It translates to CASSQTSGLSYEQYF.

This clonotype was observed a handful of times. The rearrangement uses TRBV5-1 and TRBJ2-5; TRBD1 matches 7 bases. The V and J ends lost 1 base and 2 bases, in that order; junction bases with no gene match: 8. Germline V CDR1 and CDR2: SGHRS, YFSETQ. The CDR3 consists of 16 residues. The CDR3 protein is CASSLMLGQAQETQYF. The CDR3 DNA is TGCGCCAGCAGCTTGATGTTAGGACAGGCGCAAGAGACCCAGTACTTC.

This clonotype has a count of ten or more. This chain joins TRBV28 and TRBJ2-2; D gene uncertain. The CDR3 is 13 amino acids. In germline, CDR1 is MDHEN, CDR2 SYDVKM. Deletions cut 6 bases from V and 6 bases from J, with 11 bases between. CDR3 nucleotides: TGTGCCAGCAGCAGAATCTCCCCCGGGGAGCTGTTTTTT. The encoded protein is CASSRISPGELFF.

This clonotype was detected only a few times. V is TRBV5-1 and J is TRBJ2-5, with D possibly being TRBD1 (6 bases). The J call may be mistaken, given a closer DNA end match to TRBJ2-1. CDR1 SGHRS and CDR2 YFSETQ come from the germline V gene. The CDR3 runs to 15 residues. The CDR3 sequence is CASSLDGQPNNEQFF. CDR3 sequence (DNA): TGCGCCAGCAGCTTGGATGGACAGCCCAACAATGAGCAGTTCTTC.

CDR3 protein: CASNLAARGTDTQYF. CDR3 bases: TGTGCCAGCAACCTAGCGGCCCGAGGGACAGATACGCAGTATTTT. The chain recombines TRBV6-2 or TRBV6-3 with TRBJ2-3; 7 bases align to TRBD2. CDR1 and CDR2 from the germline V gene are MNHEY and SVGEGT. This CDR3 is 15 amino acids long. The trim removed 7 bases at V and 3 bases at J, leaving 10 bases unmatched.

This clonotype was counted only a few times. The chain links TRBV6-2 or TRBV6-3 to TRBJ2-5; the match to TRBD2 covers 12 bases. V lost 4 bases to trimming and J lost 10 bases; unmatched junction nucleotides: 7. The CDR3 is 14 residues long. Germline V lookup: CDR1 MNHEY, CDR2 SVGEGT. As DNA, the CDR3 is TGTGCCAGCAGTTCGGGACTAGCGGGTCTGGGCCAGTACTTC. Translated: CASSSGLAGLGQYF.